A single sample gave rise to the 29 T cell receptor beta chains below, sequenced in a study of T-cell reconstitution after alpha-beta-depleted transplantation in children. Unique molecular identifiers tagged the TCRbeta library. One entry per CDR3 protein, called by TCRdb with MiXCR from the PCR reads. The profile shows around 60,000 distinct CDR3 sequences, less than 55% of them singletons. Sequencing used PBMCs, mostly from graft donor cells, obtained 360 days after TCRalphabeta/CD19-depleted stem cell transplant. The receptors stem from a male patient aged 10 to 17 who had a stem cell transplant for acute lymphoblastic leukemia, so the T cells may come from the graft donor.

The CDR3: CASSQSREQYF. CDR3 nucleotides: TGTGCCAGCAGCCAAAGTCGCGAGCAGTACTTC. The rearrangement uses TRBV14 and TRBJ2-7; D unclear. V dropped 2 bases and J dropped 6 bases, with 5 bases sitting between them. The CDR3 length is 11 residues. Germline values: CDR1 SGHDN, CDR2 FVKESK.

The rearrangement links TRBV5-6 to TRBJ1-1; D possibly corresponds to TRBD1 (5 bases). This CDR3 spans 14 amino acids. V dropped 4 bases and J dropped 1 base, with 11 bases sitting between them. Germline V gene data show CDR1 as SGHDT and CDR2 as YYEEEE. The CDR3 DNA reads TGTGCCAGCAGCGCAGGACACCCGAACACTGAAGCTTTCTTT. The encoded protein is CASSAGHPNTEAFF.

This clonotype has a handful of counts. This chain joins TRBV29-1 and TRBJ2-3, with TRBD2 as a possible D gene (7 bases). This CDR3 contains 15 residues. Germline lookup yields CDR1 SQVTM and CDR2 ANQGSEA. The CDR3 loop reads CGSCFGGLGTDTQYF. CDR3 sequence (DNA): TGCGGCTCCTGCTTCGGGGGGCTGGGAACAGATACGCAGTATTTT.

In this sample, this clonotype turned up a few times. The rearrangement links TRBV7-7 to TRBJ2-7, with 8 bases fitting TRBD1. This CDR3 spans 15 amino acids. Trimming took 5 bases from V and 5 from J; bases not matched to a gene: 11. Per germline, CDR1 SSHAT and CDR2 FNYEAQ (reference sequence). This chain's CDR3 is CASSATGALLDEQYF. CDR3 DNA: TGTGCCAGCAGCGCGACAGGGGCCCTCCTTGACGAGCAGTACTTC. Filled out from reference TRBV7-7 and TRBJ2-7, the complete variable domain reads GAGVSQSPRYKVTKRGQDVTLRCDPISSHATLYWYQQALGQGPEFLTYFNYEAQPDKSGLPSDRFSAERPEGSISTLTIQRTEQRDSAMYRCASSATGALLDEQYFGPGTRLTVT.

This clonotype was recorded a few times. The DNA is omitted, as the CDR3 cannot be located on it reliably, and the CDR3 follows TCRdb's listing. This chain links TRBV9 with TRBJ2-3; the D call TRBD2 from the table was never checked on the DNA. The CDR3 comprises 15 residues, both ends counted. CDR1 is SGDLS, CDR2 YYNGEE, per germline. The CDR3: CASSVGPGLTDTQYF.

V gene TRBV5-1 combines with J gene TRBJ2-7; D gene unclear. The germline gives CDR1 SGHRS, CDR2 YFSETQ. Trimming took off 0 bases at V and 3 bases at J, with 10 bases between the two ends. The CDR3 has 14 residues. The CDR3 loop is CASSLAGDFYEQYF. DNA of the CDR3: TGCGCCAGCAGCTTGGCCGGCGACTTCTACGAGCAGTACTTC.

This chain links TRBV7-2 with TRBJ2-7; TRBD2 matches 8 bases. V was pared by 5 bases and J by 0 bases, with 9 bases of the junction left unmatched. CDR3 length equals 16 residues. CDR1 is SGHTA and CDR2 is FQGNSA in the germline V gene. CDR3 sequence: CASSPGWREVSYEQYF. The CDR3 coding sequence is TGTGCCAGCAGCCCCGGCTGGCGGGAGGTCTCCTACGAGCAGTACTTC.

V and J are TRBV20-1 and TRBJ1-2; TRBD1 is a possible D gene (5 bases). The germline gives CDR1 DFQATT, CDR2 SNEGSKA (reference sequence). V lost 1 base, J lost 2 bases, and 8 bases lay in between. The CDR3 is 13 amino acids. The CDR3 sequence: CSARGQGNYGYTF. Written as DNA, the CDR3 is TGCAGTGCTAGAGGCCAGGGCAACTATGGCTACACCTTC.

V is TRBV9 and J is TRBJ2-3; the match to TRBD2 covers 10 bases. The germline V gene encodes CDR1 SGDLS and CDR2 YYNGEE. The trim removed 0 bases at V and 3 bases at J, leaving 4 bases unmatched. This CDR3 contains 16 residues. The CDR3 DNA is TGTGCCAGCAGCGTAGTCCTAGCGGGAGCAACAGATACGCAGTATTTT. This sequence encodes CASSVVLAGATDTQYF.

There are a few counts of this clonotype. This chain's CDR3 is CASRTVFDRYSEEQYF. CDR3 nucleotides: TGTGCCAGTAGAACGGTCTTCGACAGATACTCTGAAGAGCAGTACTTC. The V and J genes are TRBV19 and TRBJ2-7; D is possibly TRBD1 (5 bases). V lost 6 bases and J 7 bases, leaving 25 bases between the germline ends. Germline V gene lookup returns CDR1 LNHDA and CDR2 SQIVND (reference sequence). The CDR3 has 16 amino acids.

The chain links TRBV7-6 to TRBJ2-5; perhaps TRBD2 as D (6 bases). V was pared by 0 bases and J by 5 bases, with 13 bases between. CDR3 length equals 15 residues. In germline, CDR1 is SGHVS, CDR2 FNYEAQ. Written as DNA, the CDR3 is TGTGCCAGCAGCTTAGCGTGGCTAGCGAAGGAGACCCAGTACTTC. This translates into CASSLAWLAKETQYF.

The V call is TRBV6-5, the J call TRBJ2-7; 7 bases match TRBD1. The CDR3 has 15 amino acids. Trimming took 4 bases from V and 3 from J; bases not matched to a gene: 9. Per germline, CDR1 MNHEY and CDR2 SVGAGI. Here the CDR3 DNA reads TGTGCCAGCAGTTCCGCCACAGGGGCGCACTACGAGCAGTACTTC. Encoded protein: CASSSATGAHYEQYF.

The chain couples TRBV7-2 to TRBJ2-1, with unresolved D. The germline gives CDR1 SGHTA, CDR2 FQGNSA. This CDR3 region has 12 residues. Trimming removed 5 bases at V and 11 bases at J, with 13 bases between. The CDR3 sequence is CASSLLREKQFF. In DNA form, the CDR3 reads TGTGCCAGCAGCCTCCTTAGGGAAAAGCAGTTCTTC.

The genes are TRBV24-1 and TRBJ2-7; the D gene is possibly TRBD1 (6 bases). CDR3 size: 15 residues. Germline V gene data show CDR1 as KGHDR and CDR2 as SFDVKD. V gave up 1 base and J gave up 3 bases, with 12 bases separating them. CDR3 DNA sequence: TGTGCCACCAGTGATTTAGGACAGCTAAACTACGAGCAGTACTTC. Translation gives CATSDLGQLNYEQYF.

CDR3 sequence (DNA): TGCAGCGTTGATTCCGTAGCGGGTACTAACAATGAGCAGTTCTTC. Protein product: CSVDSVAGTNNEQFF. The chain uses TRBV29-1 and TRBJ2-1; 7 nucleotides agree with TRBD2. CDR1 and CDR2 (germline): SQVTM, ANQGSEA. V gave up 3 bases and J gave up 5 bases; unmatched junction bases: 10. This CDR3 is 15 amino acids long.

This clonotype turned up a few times. The J gene is TRBJ2-3, the V gene TRBV13; TRBD1 aligns across 7 bases. The CDR3 loop spans 16 amino acids. V trimming: 0 bases; J trimming: 4 bases; junction bases outside the gene matches: 7. Germline V gives CDR1 PRHDT, CDR2 FYEKMQ (reference sequence). In DNA, the CDR3 is TGTGCCAGCAGCTTAGGGACAGGGAGAGCGGCAGATACGCAGTATTTT. This encodes CASSLGTGRAADTQYF.

This clonotype turned up a few times. V and J are TRBV27 and TRBJ2-5; 7 nucleotides align to TRBD2. The J segment lost 4 bases and the V segment lost 3 bases, leaving 5 bases of the junction unmatched. This CDR3 contains 14 residues. Germline-derived CDR1 and CDR2 are MNHEY and SMNVEV (reference sequence). This chain's CDR3 is CASSLPGRPETQYF. The CDR3 nucleotides read TGTGCCAGCAGTTTGCCCGGGAGGCCAGAGACCCAGTACTTC.

V and J are TRBV12-3 or TRBV12-4 and TRBJ1-2, with 7 positions matching TRBD1. V lost 4 bases and J lost 4; bases outside the gene matches: 3. This CDR3 has 13 residues. In nucleotides, the CDR3 is TGTGCCAGCAGTTCACAGGGGACCTATGGCTACACCTTC. This sequence encodes CASSSQGTYGYTF.

The CDR3 sequence: CASSWGGNPYEQYF. The CDR3, as DNA: TGTGCCAGCAGTTGGGGAGGGAACCCCTACGAGCAGTACTTC. This rearrangement joins TRBV28 to TRBJ2-7, with 7 bases matching TRBD2. This CDR3 comprises 14 residues. Trimming took 4 bases from V and 2 from J; bases not matched to a gene: 5. CDR1 is MDHEN, CDR2 SYDVKM, per germline. The complete variable domain, with remaining parts taken from reference TRBV28 and TRBJ2-7, reads DVKVTQSSRYLVKRTGEKVFLECVQDMDHENMFWYRQDPGLGLRLIYFSYDVKMKEKGDIPEGYSVSREKKERFSLILESASTNQTSMYLCASSWGGNPYEQYFGPGTRLTVT.

The V and J genes are TRBV7-9 and TRBJ2-5; tentatively, D is TRBD1 or TRBD2 (5 bases each). Germline V CDR1 and CDR2: SEHNR, FQNEAQ (reference sequence). Trimming cost V 1 base and J 5 bases, with 17 bases left between them. This CDR3 contains 16 residues. The CDR3 nucleotides are TGTGCCAGCAGCTTAGGCCGGGACCGCCTGAGGGAGACCCAGTACTTC. Its protein is CASSLGRDRLRETQYF.

The chain employs TRBV20-1 and TRBJ1-1; no reliable D call. This CDR3 spans 12 amino acids. The germline CDR1 and CDR2 sequences are DFQATT and SNEGSKA (reference sequence). V was clipped by 6 bases and J by 2 bases, with 10 bases between them. CDR3 region: CSAVPVNTEAFF. The CDR3 DNA is TGCAGTGCCGTACCAGTCAACACTGAAGCTTTCTTT.

The chain has TRBV4-2 and TRBJ2-5, with D unresolved. Trimming pared 0 bases from V and 4 bases from J, leaving 12 bases between. The germline CDR1 and CDR2 sequences are LGHNA and YNFKEQ. The CDR3 consists of 15 residues. The CDR3 protein is CASSQDVSEPETQYF. As DNA, the CDR3 is TGTGCCAGCAGCCAAGACGTGAGCGAGCCAGAGACCCAGTACTTC.

The chain links TRBV15 to TRBJ2-1, with 11 positions matching TRBD2. J gave up 5 bases and V 3 bases, and 6 bases lay outside the gene matches. Germline V lookup: CDR1 LNHNV, CDR2 YYDKDF (reference sequence). The CDR3 consists of 16 residues. The CDR3, as DNA: TGTGCCACCAGCAGTTCCACGGGACTAGCGGACAATGAGCAGTTCTTC. Residues: CATSSSTGLADNEQFF.

The chain employs TRBV5-5 and TRBJ1-3, with 7 nucleotides matching TRBD1. With V trimmed by 6 bases and J by 2 bases, 5 bases remained unmatched. CDR1 and CDR2 from the germline V gene are SGHKS and YYEKEE (reference sequence). The CDR3 is made up of 14 amino acids. The CDR3 DNA follows: TGTGCCAGCATCCCCCAGGGGGCTGGAAACACCATATATTTT. Translating it yields CASIPQGAGNTIYF.

This clonotype appeared a few times. The chain has TRBV27 and TRBJ2-7, with D unclear. The length of the CDR3 is 13 residues. Trimming left V 5 bases short and J 3 bases short, with 11 bases between. Germline loops: CDR1 MNHEY, CDR2 SMNVEV (reference sequence). The CDR3 nucleotides read TGTGCCAGCAGTCCAATCGACTTCTACGAGCAGTACTTC. Its protein product is CASSPIDFYEQYF.

This chain links TRBV28 with TRBJ2-1; D remains ambiguous. The germline gives CDR1 MDHEN, CDR2 SYDVKM. This CDR3 is 14 amino acids long. The germline V and J ends were trimmed by 6 bases and 7 bases, with 16 bases remaining between them. CDR3 protein: CASSPRSTRNEQFF. CDR3 coding DNA: TGTGCCAGCAGCCCGAGGAGTACCAGAAATGAGCAGTTCTTC.

This clonotype was detected a few times. The rearrangement links TRBV20-1 to TRBJ1-1, with D possibly matching TRBD1 (6 bases). The CDR3 is 16 residues long. Trimming took off 0 bases at V and 2 bases at J, with 16 bases between the two ends. Per germline, CDR1 DFQATT and CDR2 SNEGSKA (reference sequence). The DNA of the CDR3 is TGCAGTGCTAGAGATCGCGGGAGGGGGTCAAACACTGAAGCTTTCTTT. It translates to CSARDRGRGSNTEAFF.

The chain carries TRBV4-1 and TRBJ2-7; D is uncertain. Germline CDR1 is MGHRA and CDR2 is YSYEKL. This CDR3 contains 15 residues. V shed 1 base and J shed 6 bases, with 16 bases lying between them. DNA of the CDR3: TGCGCCAGCAGCCAAGTAGACGGGCCCGGCCGCGAGCAGTACTTC. Protein: CASSQVDGPGREQYF.

This sequence joins TRBV10-3 and TRBJ2-3, with a possible D match to TRBD1 (6 bases). Per germline, CDR1 ENHRY and CDR2 SYGVKD. Trimming cost V 9 bases and J 3 bases, with 10 bases left between them. The CDR3 is made up of 12 amino acids. This chain's CDR3 is CAIGQRTDTQYF. For the CDR3, the DNA is TGTGCCATTGGACAGCGGACAGATACGCAGTATTTT.